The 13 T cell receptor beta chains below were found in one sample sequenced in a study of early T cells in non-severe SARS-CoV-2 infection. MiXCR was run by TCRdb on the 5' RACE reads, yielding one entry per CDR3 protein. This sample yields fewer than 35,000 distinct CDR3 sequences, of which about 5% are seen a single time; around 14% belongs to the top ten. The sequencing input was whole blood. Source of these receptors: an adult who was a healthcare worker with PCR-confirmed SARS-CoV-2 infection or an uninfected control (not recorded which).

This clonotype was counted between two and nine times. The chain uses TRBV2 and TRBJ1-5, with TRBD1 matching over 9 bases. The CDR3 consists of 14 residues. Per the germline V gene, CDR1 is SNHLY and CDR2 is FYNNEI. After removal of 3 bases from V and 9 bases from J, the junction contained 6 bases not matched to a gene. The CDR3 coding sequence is TGTGCCAGCAGTGAGGGACAGGGCGGGCGGCCCCAGCATTTT. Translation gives CASSEGQGGRPQHF.

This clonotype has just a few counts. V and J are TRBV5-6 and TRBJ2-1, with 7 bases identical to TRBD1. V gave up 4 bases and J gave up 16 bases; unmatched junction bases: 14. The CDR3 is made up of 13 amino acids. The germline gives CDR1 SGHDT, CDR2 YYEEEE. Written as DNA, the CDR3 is TGTGCCAGCAGCCCCGGACAGGATTTAACCAATTTCTTC. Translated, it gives CASSPGQDLTNFF.

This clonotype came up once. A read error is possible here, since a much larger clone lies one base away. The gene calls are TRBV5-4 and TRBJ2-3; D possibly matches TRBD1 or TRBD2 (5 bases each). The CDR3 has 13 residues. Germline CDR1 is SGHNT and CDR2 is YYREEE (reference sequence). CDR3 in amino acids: CASSRDHADAQYF. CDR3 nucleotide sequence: TGTGCCAGCAGCCGGGACCACGCAGATGCGCAGTATTTT.

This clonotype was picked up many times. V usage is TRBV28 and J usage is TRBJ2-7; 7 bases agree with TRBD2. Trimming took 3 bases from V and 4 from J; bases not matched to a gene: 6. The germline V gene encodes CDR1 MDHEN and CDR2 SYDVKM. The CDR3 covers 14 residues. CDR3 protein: CASSFGLADYEQYF. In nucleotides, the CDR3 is TGTGCCAGCAGTTTTGGGCTAGCGGATTACGAGCAGTACTTC.

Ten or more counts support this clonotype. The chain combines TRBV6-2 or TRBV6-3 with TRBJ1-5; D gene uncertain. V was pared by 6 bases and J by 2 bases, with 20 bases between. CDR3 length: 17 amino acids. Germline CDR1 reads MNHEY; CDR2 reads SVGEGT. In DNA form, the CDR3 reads TGTGCCAGCAGGGCACTGGTTGACTATCCACGCAATCAGCCCCAGCATTTT. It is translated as CASRALVDYPRNQPQHF.

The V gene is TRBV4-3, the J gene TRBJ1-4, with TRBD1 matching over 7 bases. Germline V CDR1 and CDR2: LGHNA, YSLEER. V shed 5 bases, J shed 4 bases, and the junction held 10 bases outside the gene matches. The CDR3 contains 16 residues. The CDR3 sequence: CASSKTPGQSNEKLFF. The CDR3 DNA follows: TGCGCCAGCAGCAAAACTCCGGGACAGAGTAATGAAAAACTGTTTTTT.

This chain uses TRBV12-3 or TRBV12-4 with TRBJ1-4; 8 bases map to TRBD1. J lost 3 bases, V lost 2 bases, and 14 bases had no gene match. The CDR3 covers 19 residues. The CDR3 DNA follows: TGTGCCAGCAGTTTAAGGGGACAGGTTGGCTTTGGCGCTAATGAAAAACTGTTTTTT. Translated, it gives CASSLRGQVGFGANEKLFF.

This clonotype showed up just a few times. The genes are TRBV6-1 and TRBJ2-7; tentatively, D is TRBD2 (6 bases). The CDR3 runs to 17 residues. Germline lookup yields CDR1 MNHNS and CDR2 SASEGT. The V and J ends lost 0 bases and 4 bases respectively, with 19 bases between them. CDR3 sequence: CASSEALLGGAGYEQYF. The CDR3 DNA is TGTGCCAGCAGTGAAGCGCTTCTAGGAGGGGCTGGGTACGAGCAGTACTTC.

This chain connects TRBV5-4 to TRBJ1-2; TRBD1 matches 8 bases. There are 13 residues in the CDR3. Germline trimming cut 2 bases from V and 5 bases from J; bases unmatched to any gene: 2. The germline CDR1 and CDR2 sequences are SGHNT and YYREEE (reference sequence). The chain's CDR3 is CASSFDRGYGYTF. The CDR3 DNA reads TGTGCCAGCAGCTTCGACAGGGGATATGGCTACACCTTC.

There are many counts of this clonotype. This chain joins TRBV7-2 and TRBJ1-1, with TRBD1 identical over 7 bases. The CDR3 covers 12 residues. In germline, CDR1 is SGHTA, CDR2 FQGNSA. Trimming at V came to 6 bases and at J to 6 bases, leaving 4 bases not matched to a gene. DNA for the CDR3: TGTGCCAGCAGTCCGACAGGGCCTGAAGCTTTCTTT. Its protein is CASSPTGPEAFF.

CDR3 DNA: TGCAGTGCTGAGACGGGGACAGGGGCCTACAATCAGCCCCAGCATTTT. Its protein is CSAETGTGAYNQPQHF. The rearrangement joins TRBV20-1 to TRBJ1-5, with TRBD1 identical over 10 bases. From germline, CDR1 is DFQATT and CDR2 SNEGSKA (reference sequence). V shed 5 bases, J shed 3 bases, and the junction held 10 bases outside the gene matches. The CDR3 is 16 amino acids.

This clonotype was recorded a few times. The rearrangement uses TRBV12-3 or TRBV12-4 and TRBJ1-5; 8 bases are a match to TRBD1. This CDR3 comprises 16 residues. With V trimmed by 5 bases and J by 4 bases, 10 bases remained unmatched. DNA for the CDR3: TGTGCCAGCAGTCGCACCGGACAGGGTGCTAATCAGCCCCAGCATTTT. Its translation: CASSRTGQGANQPQHF.

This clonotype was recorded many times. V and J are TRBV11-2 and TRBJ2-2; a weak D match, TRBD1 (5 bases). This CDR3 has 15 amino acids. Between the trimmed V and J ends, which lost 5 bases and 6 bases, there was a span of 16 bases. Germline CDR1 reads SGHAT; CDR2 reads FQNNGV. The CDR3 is CASSLRGAGSGELFF. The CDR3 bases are TGTGCCAGCAGCCTTCGTGGGGCCGGCTCCGGGGAGCTGTTTTTT.